This TCR beta chain was found in a study of CD8 T cells in ankylosing spondylitis. Study results and limitations: There was a TCR beta motif, made of several highly homologous variants, that appeared characteristic of ankylosing spondylitis blood. From matched ankylosing spondylitis synovial fluid, disease-linked clones were reportedly recovered at significantly enriched levels.

Quantitative 5'-RACE with molecular barcodes was used to make the TCR beta libraries. Each CDR3 protein gets one entry after TCRdb re-called the 5' RACE reads with MiXCR. The top ten hold 16% of the sample, which has roughly 370,000 distinct CDR3 sequences, 20% to 25% seen once. V lost 4 bases and J lost 7; bases outside the gene matches: 5. Per germline, CDR1 DFQATT and CDR2 SNEGSKA (reference sequence). The CDR3 totals 13 residues. With respect to this clonotype: Its antigen is undetermined.

V gene TRBV20-1 combines with J gene TRBJ1-5, with 9 bases matching TRBD1. The source of this sequence is a male donor with ankylosing spondylitis. The sequenced sample was blood, either unsorted or a sorted T cell fraction (not recorded which). The CDR3 spells CSATDRGLQPQHF. As DNA, the CDR3 is TGCAGTGCTACCGACAGGGGGTTACAGCCCCAGCATTTT.